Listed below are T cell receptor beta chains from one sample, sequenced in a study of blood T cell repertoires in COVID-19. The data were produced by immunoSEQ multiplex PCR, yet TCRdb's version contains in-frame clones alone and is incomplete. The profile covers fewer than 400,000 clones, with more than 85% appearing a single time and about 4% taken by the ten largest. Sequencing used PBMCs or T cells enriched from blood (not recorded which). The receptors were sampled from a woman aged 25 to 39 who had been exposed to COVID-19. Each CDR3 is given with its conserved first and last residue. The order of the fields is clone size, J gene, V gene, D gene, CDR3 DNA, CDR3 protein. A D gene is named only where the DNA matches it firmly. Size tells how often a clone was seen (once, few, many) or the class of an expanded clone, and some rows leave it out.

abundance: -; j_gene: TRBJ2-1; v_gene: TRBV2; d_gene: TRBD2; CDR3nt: TGTGCCACCATGACTAGCGGGGGGGCTGGCAATGAGCAGTTCTTC; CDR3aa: CATMTSGGAGNEQFF
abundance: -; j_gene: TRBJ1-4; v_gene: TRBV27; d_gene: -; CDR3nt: TGTGCCAGCAGCGCCGGAACAGGGATGAGTGAAAAACTGTTTTTT; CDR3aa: CASSAGTGMSEKLFF
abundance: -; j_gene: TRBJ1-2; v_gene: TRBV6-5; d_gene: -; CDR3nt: TGTGCCAGCAGTTACGACCCAGGAAGAAACTATGGCTACACCTTC; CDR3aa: CASSYDPGRNYGYTF
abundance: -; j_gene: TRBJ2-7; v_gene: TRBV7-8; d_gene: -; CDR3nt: TGTGCCAGCAGCCACGGGACAATATCCTACGAGCAGTACTTC; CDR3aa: CASSHGTISYEQYF
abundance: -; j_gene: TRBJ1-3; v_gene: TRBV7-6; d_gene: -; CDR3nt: TGTGCCAGCAGCTTAGAGGTGGGGCCCACTGGAAACACCATATATTTT; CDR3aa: CASSLEVGPTGNTIYF
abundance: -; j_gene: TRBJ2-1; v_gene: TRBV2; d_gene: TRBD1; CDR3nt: TGTGCCAGCAGTAGCTCCGGGACAGCTTACAATGAGCAGTTCTTC; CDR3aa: CASSSSGTAYNEQFF
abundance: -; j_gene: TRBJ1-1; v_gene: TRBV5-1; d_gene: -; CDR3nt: TGCGCCAGCACCTTAGTCCACAGGGTTTCTGAAGCTTTCTTT; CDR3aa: CASTLVHRVSEAFF
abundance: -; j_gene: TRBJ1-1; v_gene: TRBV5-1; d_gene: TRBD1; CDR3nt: TGCGCCAGCAGCTTGGCCCCAGGGGGCTCCACTGAAGCTTTCTTT; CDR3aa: CASSLAPGGSTEAFF
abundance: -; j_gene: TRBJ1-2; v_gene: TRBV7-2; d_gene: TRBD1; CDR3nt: TGTGCCAGCAGCCTCGGCCAGGGGGGTAGCTATGGCTACACCTTC; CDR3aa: CASSLGQGGSYGYTF
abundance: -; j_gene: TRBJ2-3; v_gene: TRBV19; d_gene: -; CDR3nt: TGTGCCAGTAGCCCTGTGAGCACAGATACGCAGTATTTT; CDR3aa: CASSPVSTDTQYF
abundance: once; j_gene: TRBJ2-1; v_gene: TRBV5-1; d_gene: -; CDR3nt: TGCGCCAGCAGCTTGGCCCAGGGGGGTGTCGATGAGCAGTTCTTC; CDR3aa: CASSLAQGGVDEQFF
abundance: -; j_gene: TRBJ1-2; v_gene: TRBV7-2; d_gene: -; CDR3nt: TGTGCCAGCAGCTTACCACAGGAGAACTATGGCTACACCTTC; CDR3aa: CASSLPQENYGYTF
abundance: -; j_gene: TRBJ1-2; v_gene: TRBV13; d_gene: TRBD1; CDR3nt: TGTGCCAGCAGCAAAAGAACCGGGACAGGGTATGGCTACACCTTC; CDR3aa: CASSKRTGTGYGYTF
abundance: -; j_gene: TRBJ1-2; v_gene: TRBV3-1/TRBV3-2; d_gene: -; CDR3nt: TGTGCCAGCAGCCAAGGTCAGGGGCCTTTGGGGTATGGCTACACCTTC; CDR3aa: CASSQGQGPLGYGYTF
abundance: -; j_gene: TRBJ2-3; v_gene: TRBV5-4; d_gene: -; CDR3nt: TGTGCCAGCAGCGCAATAACAGGGTCCCGCACAGATACGCAGTATTTT; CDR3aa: CASSAITGSRTDTQYF
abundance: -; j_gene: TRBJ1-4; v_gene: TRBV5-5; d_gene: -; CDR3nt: TGTGCCAGCAGCCGGGACTTTTTTTCTGTTAATGAAAAACTGTTTTTT; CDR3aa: CASSRDFFSVNEKLFF
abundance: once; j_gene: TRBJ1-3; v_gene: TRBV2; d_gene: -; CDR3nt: TGTGCCAGCACCAGGCGTGACACCATATATTTT; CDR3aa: CASTRRDTIYF